This TCR beta chain was identified during a study of brain metastases from non-small cell lung cancer. Overall study results and limits: Brain metastases shared most TCR repertoire with primaries, with sparse T cells.

About this clone: Its antigen remains unidentified.

This CDR3 spans 19 amino acids. V lost 0 bases to trimming and J lost 2 bases; unmatched junction nucleotides: 10. The V gene's germline CDR1 is LGHNA and CDR2 YNFKEQ. Using immunoSEQ multiplex PCR, the repertoire was profiled, and TCRdb retains in-frame clones only, with some absent. There are around 4,600 clones in the sample; roughly 88% occur only once, and 10% to 15% lies in the top ten. This rearrangement joins TRBV4-2 to TRBJ2-2; 9 bases agree with TRBD2. The TCR was taken from a donor aged 40 or over with non-small cell lung cancer. The sequenced sample consisted of tissue from a brain metastasis. This CDR3 is CASSQESASGNLNTGELFF. The DNA for the CDR3 is TGTGCCAGCAGCCAAGAATCGGCTAGCGGGAACCTAAACACCGGGGAGCTGTTTTTT.